Below, 4 T cell receptor beta chains from the same sample are listed, as sequenced in a study of Graves' ophthalmopathy and Graves' hyperthyroidism. RNA transcripts provided the template for amplifying TCR beta CDR3 regions. An opening RT-PCR round employed HTBI primers and preceded a second-round multiplex PCR. TCRdb re-derived calls from the multiplex PCR reads in MiXCR, one entry per CDR3 protein. The table lists 740,000 or so distinct CDR3 sequences, about 44% of them singletons, with approximately 43% in the top ten. Sequenced input: peripheral blood. The receptors come from an adult man with Graves' ophthalmopathy.

This clonotype was detected ten times or more. The rearrangement joins TRBV7-9 to TRBJ2-7; D perhaps matches TRBD2 (6 bases). Germline V gene data show CDR1 as SEHNR and CDR2 as FQNEAQ (reference sequence). The CDR3 runs 13 residues. The V and J ends lost 4 bases and 3 bases respectively, with 10 bases between them. The CDR3 nucleotides read TGTGCCAGCAGCTCCCTAGCGAACTACGAGCAGTACTTC. Amino acid sequence: CASSSLANYEQYF.

This clonotype occurred many times. The V gene is TRBV29-1, the J gene TRBJ1-3; perhaps TRBD1 as D (6 bases). The CDR3 is 13 residues long. The V end was cut by 7 bases, the J end by 4 bases, with 14 bases between. Germline lookup yields CDR1 SQVTM and CDR2 ANQGSEA. The CDR3 spells CSGETGIGNTIYF. The CDR3 DNA follows: TGCAGCGGGGAAACAGGGATCGGAAACACCATATATTTT.

This clonotype was seen many times. The J gene is TRBJ1-6, the V gene TRBV7-9; D is ambiguous. Germline V gene data show CDR1 as SEHNR and CDR2 as FQNEAQ (reference sequence). The CDR3 has 16 residues. With 2 bases removed from V and 7 bases from J, the gap between germline ends came to 15 bases. The CDR3 DNA reads TGTGCCAGCAGCTTATCCTCCAGTTCGTGGAATTCACCCCTCCACTTT. It specifies CASSLSSSSWNSPLHF. The whole variable domain, filled in from reference TRBV7-9 and TRBJ1-6, reads DTGVSQNPRHKITKRGQNVTFRCDPISEHNRLYWYRQTLGQGPEFLTYFQNEAQLEKSRLLSDRFSAERPKGSFSTLEIQRTEQGDSAMYLCASSLSSSSWNSPLHFGNGTRLTVT.

The rearrangement uses TRBV2 and TRBJ1-2; TRBD1 aligns across 8 bases. V gave up 7 bases and J gave up 3 bases; unmatched junction bases: 4. Germline V gene data show CDR1 as SNHLY and CDR2 as FYNNEI. The CDR3 covers 13 residues. The CDR3 loop reads CASNRTGHYGYTF. The CDR3 DNA sequence: TGTGCCAGCAACCGGACAGGGCACTATGGCTACACCTTC. Full variable domain (remainder filled in from reference TRBV2 and TRBJ1-2): EPEVTQTPSHQVTQMGQEVILRCVPISNHLYFYWYRQILGQKVEFLVSFYNNEISEKSEIFDDQFSVERPDGSNFTLKIRSTKLEDSAMYFCASNRTGHYGYTFGSGTRLTVV.